This TCR beta chain was captured in a study of shared clonotypes between healthy human individuals (dated by TCRdb to the early 2020s). About the full investigation: A few men and a couple of women, aged 18 to 49 years, made up the cohort. For each donor, three plates each were used for CD4 naive and CD4 memory, two plates were used for CD8 naive, and one plate was used for CD8 memory. To estimate repertoire size and how much clonotypes are shared between individuals, the study performed deep sequencing of blood TCR repertoires from roughly five healthy adults. To increase sequencing depth and limit assay-specific biases, TCR repertoire library preparation and sequencing were carried out by different laboratories using diverse techniques. Each donor's leukapheresis produced roughly between about 0.9 and 9.5 billion PBMCs.

The donors were healthy, HIV-negative adults who had no recently reported acute infections or vaccinations. All donors were Caucasian adults living in Nashville, Tennessee, USA. CD4+ T cells were enriched by magnetic negative selection; naive cells were then positively selected on CD45RA, and the negative fraction formed the memory subset. Blood was obtained by leukapheresis, after which PBMCs were separated by Ficoll-Histopaque density gradient centrifugation and cryopreserved in liquid nitrogen vapor phase. Analytical flow cytometry was used to check the purity and quantity of each magnetically sorted T cell population. From each sorted fraction, genomic DNA was isolated and quantified by UV absorbance on a Nanodrop 2000c. Study-wide findings and limitations: Across a few donors, roughly 5.4% of naive CD4, around 3.5% of naive CD8, approximately 2.5% of memory CD4, and roughly 0.41% of memory CD8 clonotypes were shared. Higher generation probabilities were observed for clonotypes shared by all four sorted-subset donors than for non-shared clonotypes. Pairwise subsampling led to the expectation that sequencing depth would affect the degree of clonotype sharing among donors. Even with the large sequencing depth, rarefaction of the sorted-subset datasets indicated that sequencing was incomplete. Sampling was limited to blood, and TCR repertoires in tissue likely differ from TCR repertoires in blood. Larger estimated clonotype richness was generally found for naive subsets than for memory subsets. The genetic and exposure-history diversity represented was limited by the small number of donors.

Sequences SNHLY (CDR1) and FYNNEI (CDR2) are obtained from the germline V gene. Reading from cysteine to phenylalanine, the CDR3 counts 15 amino acids. Left in the record is the CDR3 DNA by itself, 45 bases read in frame from the first base. Trimming removed 5 bases from V and 0 bases from J, leaving 10 bases between the germline ends. Using the deep immunoSEQ assay, TCR CDR3 regions were amplified from genomic DNA by multiplex PCR. Genomic DNA extracted from each cell subset was distributed evenly over all wells of several immunoSEQ 96-well plates, and each plate served as one replicate. For sorted subsets, around 200 ng genomic DNA, equal to about 30,000 T cell genomes, was loaded into each replicate PCR. Purified libraries were quantified with a Qubit 3.0 fluorometer, sized on a Bioanalyzer 2100, and re-quantified with the KAPA Library Quantification kit. Each immunoSEQ 96-well plate was sequenced on its own single-read 150-cycle Illumina NextSeq 550 flow cell. The source study handled its data this way. The immunoSEQ output contained only junctional sequences without quality scores, so filtering could not match that applied to full-length reads. To assign V/J genes and CDR3, sequences were annotated against IMGT germline references using PyIR, a Python wrapper for IgBLAST v1.9. Any read was removed if the V/J assignment was weak (E-value above 1e-6), the CDR3 was missing, or the read contained stop codons, out-of-frame junctions, or ambiguous translated residues. V3J clonotypes were defined as sequences sharing an identical inferred V gene, J gene, and CDR3 amino acid sequence. To compute the percentage overlap between repertoires, the number of shared unique clonotypes was divided by the size of the smaller repertoire. Repertoire richness was assessed with RTK rarefaction, the Chao1 estimator, and Recon v2.1 estimates of unobserved clonotypes. Generation probabilities for all TCRbeta clonotypes obtained by the gDNA method from a few donors were computed using OLGA. TCRdb's version of the immuneACCESS table is confined to in-frame rearrangements and falls short of the full clone set. An unresolved V gene accounts for under half of the shortfall where checked; the remainder is of unknown origin. That table supplies the V and J calls and clone size; D and trimming were determined from the DNA. The sample data list under 750,000 clones, and 72% of these were observed just once. The top ten clones comprise roughly 1.8% of the sample.

This clone occurred a few times. There is no known antigen for this receptor. Base qualities are not provided; no much larger clone lies one nucleotide away. This receptor was taken from a woman aged 25 to 39 in good health. Sequencing was performed on memory CD4+ T cells sorted from blood. This specimen's cell subset or site label, interpreted: CD45RA-negative fraction. The receptor chain draws on TRBV2 and TRBJ1-4; the D gene is unclear. At the DNA level, the sequence is TGTGCCAGCAGTTGGGGTGATGCAACTAATGAAAAACTGTTTTTT. Its coded protein is CASSWGDATNEKLFF.